This T cell receptor (beta chain) was captured in a study of shared clonotypes between healthy human individuals (dated by TCRdb to 2020 to 2022). In terms of the full investigation: A couple of women and three men aged 18 to 49 years were included in the cohort. For each donor, CD4 naive and CD4 memory were each given three plates, CD8 naive was given two plates, and CD8 memory was given one plate. The study deeply sequenced blood TCR repertoires of five healthy adults to estimate repertoire size and the extent of clonotype sharing between individuals. To increase sequencing depth and limit assay-specific biases, TCR repertoire library preparation and sequencing were carried out by different laboratories using diverse techniques. Per donor, leukapheresis produced somewhere between about 0.85 and 9.5 billion PBMCs.

Using the deep immunoSEQ assay, TCR CDR3 regions were amplified from genomic DNA by multiplex PCR. For each cell subset, the extracted genomic DNA was distributed evenly across all wells of several immunoSEQ 96-well plates, and each plate served as one replicate. For sorted subsets, about 200 ng genomic DNA, equal to tens of thousands of T cell genomes, was loaded into each replicate PCR. Purified libraries were quantified with a Qubit 3.0 fluorometer, sized on a Bioanalyzer 2100, and re-quantified with the KAPA Library Quantification kit. Every immunoSEQ 96-well plate was sequenced on a dedicated single-read 150-cycle Illumina NextSeq 550 flow cell. The source study handled its data this way. Because only junctional sequences without quality scores were contained in the immunoSEQ output, filtering matching that applied to full-length reads could not be performed. To assign V/J genes and CDR3, sequences were annotated against IMGT germline references using PyIR, a Python wrapper for IgBLAST v1.9. Reads with weak V/J assignments (E-value above 1e-6), missing CDR3, stop codons, out-of-frame junctions, or ambiguous translated residues were removed. V3J clonotypes were defined by identical inferred V gene, J gene, and CDR3 amino acid sequence. The percentage overlap between two repertoires was calculated by dividing the number of shared unique clonotypes by the size of the smaller repertoire. Repertoire richness was assessed with RTK rarefaction, the Chao1 estimator, and Recon v2.1 estimates of unobserved clonotypes. For all TCRbeta clonotypes obtained by the gDNA method from several donors, generation probabilities were computed with OLGA. TCRdb holds this immuneACCESS table with in-frame rearrangements only. Some clones are missing; in checked studies, unresolved V genes explain under half, and the rest has no known cause. V, J and clone size derive from that table, while D and trimming were established from the DNA sequence. This sample is represented by approximately 1.4 million clones; approximately 98% of them were singletons. The top ten clonotypes cover roughly 0.42% of the sample.

Ends trimmed: V by 5 bases, J by 8 bases; bases unmatched to a gene: 5. For CDR1 and CDR2, the germline V gene lists KGHSH and LQKENI. There are 14 amino acids in the CDR3, from cysteine to phenylalanine inclusive. Here the CDR3 DNA is all that survives: 42 bases in frame from base 1. Donors were healthy HIV-negative adults with no recently reported acute infections or vaccinations. Every donor was a Caucasian adult residing in Nashville, Tennessee, USA. CD4+ T cells were enriched by magnetic negative selection; naive cells were then positively selected on CD45RA, and the negative fraction formed the memory subset. After blood collection by leukapheresis, PBMCs were isolated using Ficoll-Histopaque density gradient centrifugation and then cryopreserved in the vapor phase of liquid nitrogen. Analytical flow cytometry was used to check the purity and quantity of every magnetically sorted T cell population. Genomic DNA was isolated from every sorted fraction and measured by UV absorbance on a Nanodrop 2000c.

In the case of this clone: Its antigen is still unknown. Per-base quality was not reported, and no clone a single base away is much larger than it. Different DNA sequences within this sample yield the same CDR3.

Study-wide findings and limitations: Based on pairwise subsampling, the degree of clonotype sharing among donors was expected to be affected by sequencing depth. Higher generation probabilities were observed for clonotypes shared by all four sorted-subset donors than for non-shared clonotypes. Sampling was limited to blood, and TCR repertoires in tissue likely differ from TCR repertoires in blood. Because the study included a small number of donors, the genetic and exposure-history diversity represented was limited. Even with the large sequencing depth, rarefaction of the sorted-subset datasets indicated that sequencing was incomplete. When four donors were compared, the shared fraction of clonotypes was around 5.1% for naive CD4, around 3.6% for naive CD8, 2% to 2.5% for memory CD4, and 0.3% to 0.5% for memory CD8. Estimated clonotype richness was generally larger for naive than for memory subsets.

This chain is built from TRBV18 and TRBJ1-4; 10 central nucleotides agree with TRBD1. Sample: naive CD4+ T cells sorted from blood. The cell subset or site label of this sample denotes: CD45RA+ positively selected. The sequence came from a man aged 25-45 years in good health. At the DNA level, the sequence is TGTGCCAGCTCAAGGGACAGGGGAGACGAAAAACTGTTTTTT. The translation is CASSRDRGDEKLFF.